This TCR beta chain appears in the sequencing data of a study of T-cell memory formation after mild COVID-19. Study at large: Clusters were largely donor specific. Overall study results and limits: Most CD4+ clones that shrank were in CM and EM, while CD8+ ones turned up in EMRA. SARS-CoV-2 specificity was not confirmed for second-wave clones peaking on day 37.

Points on this clonotype: The antigen is undetermined.

MiXCR, applied by TCRdb to the 5' RACE reads, yields one record per CDR3 protein. The top ten hold 21% of the sample, which has more than 300,000 distinct CDR3 sequences, 20% to 25% seen once. Germline CDR1 reads SSHAT; CDR2 reads FNYEAQ (reference sequence). Trimming cost V 8 bases and J 6 bases; bases outside gene matches: 9. CDR3 length equals 13 residues. Sequenced material: PBMCs or a T cell subset sorted from them (not recorded which). The receptor comes from a man younger than 30 who had mild COVID-19 (a few samples of this study predate the infection). Cell type and time point are not known. V is TRBV7-7 and J is TRBJ2-7, with TRBD1 identical over 8 bases. In nucleotides, the CDR3 is TGTGCCAGCGGCGCGACAGGGGAGGCCGAGCAGTACTTC. Translation: CASGATGEAEQYF.